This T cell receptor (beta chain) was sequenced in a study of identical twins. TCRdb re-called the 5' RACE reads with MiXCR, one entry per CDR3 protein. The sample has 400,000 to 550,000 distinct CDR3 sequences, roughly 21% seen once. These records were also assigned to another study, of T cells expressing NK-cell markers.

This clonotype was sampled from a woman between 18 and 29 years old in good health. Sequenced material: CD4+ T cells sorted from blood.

For the CDR3, the DNA is TGCAGCGTTCTAAGGGGGACTGGGGCCAACGTCCTGACTTTC. This translates into CSVLRGTGANVLTF. This chain links TRBV29-1 with TRBJ2-6, with D perhaps TRBD1 (6 bases). The V end lost 5 bases, the J end lost 2 bases, and 10 bases lay between the germline ends. The CDR3 is 14 residues long. Germline-derived CDR1 and CDR2 are SQVTM and ANQGSEA.